This entry lists 20 T cell receptor beta chains sequenced from one sample in a study of blood T cell repertoires in COVID-19. This table comes from immunoSEQ multiplex PCR, and its TCRdb copy is limited to in-frame clones, with some not included. The sample consists of about 120,000 clones, less than 90% of them appearing once. Sample: peripheral blood. The receptors were gathered from a man at least 80 years old with active or convalescent COVID-19.

This chain uses TRBV7-2 with TRBJ2-5, with D perhaps matching TRBD2 (7 bases). The germline V gene has CDR1 SGHTA and CDR2 FQGNSA. The V and J ends lost 4 bases and 5 bases respectively, with 17 bases between them. This CDR3 has 15 amino acids. Here the CDR3 reads CASSSFSGGAETQYF. The CDR3 nucleotides read TGTGCCAGCAGCTCCTTTTCGGGGGGCGCGGAGACCCAGTACTTC.

This chain links TRBV10-3 with TRBJ2-5, with D possibly TRBD1 on 5 matching bases. Trimming shortened V by 0 bases and J by 6 bases, and 17 bases separated the two germline ends. This CDR3 is 16 amino acids long. The germline V gene has CDR1 ENHRY and CDR2 SYGVKD. CDR3 loop: CAISESTAGSKKTQYF. The CDR3 DNA reads as TGTGCCATCAGTGAGTCGACAGCAGGGTCGAAAAAGACCCAGTACTTC.

V is TRBV5-1 and J is TRBJ2-5, with 7 bases identical to TRBD2. Trimming cost V 6 bases and J 5 bases; bases outside gene matches: 7. Germline-derived CDR1 and CDR2 are SGHRS and YFSETQ. CDR3 size: 13 residues. The CDR3 DNA follows: TGCGCCAGCACCGCGGGGGTCGGGGAGACCCAGTACTTC. Its translation: CASTAGVGETQYF.

The chain uses TRBV7-3 and TRBJ2-5; TRBD2 matches 9 bases. The CDR3 loop spans 15 amino acids. After removal of 4 bases from V and 5 bases from J, the junction contained 8 bases not matched to a gene. Germline CDR1 and CDR2: SGHTA and FQGTGA. CDR3 protein: CASSSRREGRETQYF. The CDR3 nucleotides read TGTGCCAGCAGCTCCAGGCGGGAGGGCCGGGAGACCCAGTACTTC.

The V call is TRBV29-1, the J call TRBJ1-2, with 7 bases aligning to TRBD1. In germline, CDR1 is SQVTM, CDR2 ANQGSEA. J was trimmed by 3 bases and V by 5 bases; bases with no gene match: 9. This CDR3 spans 14 amino acids. CDR3 amino acids: CSVPTPDRYYGYTF. The CDR3 DNA is TGCAGCGTTCCAACTCCGGACAGGTACTATGGCTACACCTTC.

This chain connects TRBV18 to TRBJ2-2; TRBD1 agrees at 10 bases. The V gene's germline CDR1 is KGHSH and CDR2 LQKENI. The CDR3 is made up of 15 amino acids. The V segment lost 6 bases and the J segment 2 bases; nucleotides outside the gene matches: 3. The CDR3 DNA follows: TGTGCCAGCTCCGGGACAGGGGTAAACACCGGGGAGCTGTTTTTT. This gives the protein CASSGTGVNTGELFF.

The chain joins TRBV2 to TRBJ1-2; D ambiguous. The germline CDR1 and CDR2 sequences are SNHLY and FYNNEI. The CDR3 extends over 15 amino acids. The V gene lost 6 bases and the J gene lost 4 bases, with 18 bases spanning the gap. The CDR3 region has the DNA TGTGCCAGCAGCGAGGTCAGAACCTCTCCCTATGGCTACACCTTC. Translation gives CASSEVRTSPYGYTF.

The J gene is TRBJ1-2, the V gene TRBV6-6; D is ambiguous. V gave up 4 bases and J gave up 7 bases, with 13 bases separating them. Germline CDR1 is MNHNY and CDR2 is SVGAGI (reference sequence). This CDR3 region has 13 residues. The CDR3 coding sequence is TGTGCCAGCAGTTTGGAGGGTCTGAGTGGCTACACCTTC. Its protein is CASSLEGLSGYTF.

The chain recombines TRBV4-3 with TRBJ1-5; the D is unclear. Germline loops: CDR1 LGHNA, CDR2 YSLEER. This CDR3 has 13 residues. The V and J ends lost 0 bases and 4 bases respectively, with 4 bases between them. Here the CDR3 DNA reads TGCGCCAGCAGCCAAGAGAGAAATCAGCCCCAGCATTTT. Translation gives CASSQERNQPQHF.

V and J are TRBV28 and TRBJ1-2, with D tentatively TRBD1 (6 bases). The CDR3 has 13 amino acids. Looked up from germline, CDR1 is MDHEN and CDR2 is SYDVKM. V shed 10 bases and J shed 7 bases, with 19 bases lying between them. The CDR3 loop reads CATTPGAAGGYTF. The CDR3 nucleotides are TGTGCCACCACCCCAGGGGCCGCGGGTGGCTACACCTTC.

J is TRBJ1-1 and V is TRBV30, with D perhaps TRBD1 (5 bases). The CDR3 is made up of 13 amino acids. Looked up from germline, CDR1 is GTSNPN and CDR2 is SVGIG (reference sequence). V was pared by 4 bases and J by 0 bases, with 9 bases between. CDR3 sequence reads: CAWNVGVNTEAFF. The CDR3 DNA reads TGTGCCTGGAATGTAGGGGTGAACACTGAAGCTTTCTTT.

The chain is built from TRBV9 and TRBJ2-3; 7 nucleotides agree with TRBD2. V was clipped by 2 bases and J by 5 bases; unmatched bases: 11. The CDR3 is 16 residues long. The V gene's germline CDR1 is SGDLS and CDR2 YYNGEE. As DNA, the CDR3 is TGTGCCAGCAGCGTCCGGCAGGGAGGGCCAGTAGATACGCAGTATTTT. Translating gives CASSVRQGGPVDTQYF. The whole variable domain, filled in from reference TRBV9 and TRBJ2-3, reads DSGVTQTPKHLITATGQRVTLRCSPRSGDLSVYWYQQSLDQGLQFLIQYYNGEERAKGNILERFSAQQFPDLHSELNLSSLELGDSALYFCASSVRQGGPVDTQYFGPGTRLTVL.

V gene TRBV4-1 combines with J gene TRBJ2-3; D might be TRBD1 (6 bases). Trimming took 0 bases from V and 3 from J, leaving 19 bases between them. There are 18 residues in the CDR3. CDR1 and CDR2 (germline): MGHRA, YSYEKL. The DNA of the CDR3 is TGCGCCAGCAGCCAAGATAAAGGCGGAGACAGGAGAACAGATACGCAGTATTTT. Translating gives CASSQDKGGDRRTDTQYF.

CDR3 nucleotides: TGTGCCAGCAAACCCAGAAGCTATAATTCACCCCTCCACTTT. Its translation is CASKPRSYNSPLHF. The chain uses TRBV2 and TRBJ1-6; D is uncertain. Germline-derived CDR1 and CDR2 are SNHLY and FYNNEI. V lost 7 bases and J lost 3, with 10 bases in between. The CDR3 covers 14 residues.

V gene TRBV12-3 or TRBV12-4 combines with J gene TRBJ1-1; unclear D gene. CDR3 length: 13 amino acids. V lost 7 bases and J 2 bases, leaving 11 bases between the germline ends. The CDR3, as DNA: TGTGCCAGCACCGTCGGGTTAAACACTGAAGCTTTCTTT. It translates to CASTVGLNTEAFF.

This clone turned up a few times. V is TRBV14 and J is TRBJ1-2; 8 bases map to TRBD1. After removal of 4 bases from V and 4 bases from J, the junction contained 8 bases not matched to a gene. The CDR3 extends over 15 amino acids. From germline, CDR1 is SGHDN and CDR2 FVKESK. The CDR3 sequence is CASSRGQASTYGYTF. Here the CDR3 DNA reads TGTGCCAGCAGCCGGGGACAGGCATCCACCTATGGCTACACCTTC.

The chain recombines TRBV5-4 with TRBJ2-2, with TRBD1 matching over 7 bases. V was clipped by 4 bases and J by 1 base; unmatched bases: 4. There are 15 residues in the CDR3. CDR1 is SGHNT and CDR2 is YYREEE in the germline V gene (reference sequence). CDR3 protein: CASSPDRLNTGELFF. CDR3 DNA: TGTGCCAGCAGCCCGGACAGGCTGAACACCGGGGAGCTGTTTTTT.

V usage is TRBV25-1 and J usage is TRBJ2-3; D is unclear. The V gene's germline CDR1 is MGHDK and CDR2 SYGVNS. V gave up 10 bases and J gave up 6 bases, with 11 bases separating them. CDR3 length: 11 residues. The CDR3: CATEHWDTQYF. The DNA for the CDR3 is TGTGCCACCGAACATTGGGATACGCAGTATTTT.

The rearrangement uses TRBV7-3 and TRBJ1-6, with D unclear. The CDR3 contains 13 residues. Trimming removed 5 bases at V and 11 bases at J, with 13 bases between. The germline gives CDR1 SGHTA, CDR2 FQGTGA. This CDR3 is CASSPGDYAPLHF. The CDR3 DNA sequence: TGTGCCAGCAGCCCAGGCGATTACGCACCCCTCCACTTT.

The V gene is TRBV6-5, the J gene TRBJ1-3; D unresolved. Germline CDR1 reads MNHEY; CDR2 reads SVGAGI. The CDR3 length is 15 residues. The germline V and J ends were trimmed by 4 bases and 4 bases, with 14 bases remaining between them. CDR3 protein: CASSSTRTGGNTIYF. CDR3 coding DNA: TGTGCCAGCAGTTCAACACGGACGGGGGGAAACACCATATATTTT.